Below, 19 T cell receptor beta chains from the same sample are listed, as sequenced in a study of T cell responses to AZD1222 COVID-19 vaccine. Clones were sequenced by immunoSEQ multiplex PCR, and TCRdb holds only the in-frame ones, with some missing. Of about 170,000 clones listed, about nine tenths were seen once; the top ten hold about 1.6%. Sequences were derived from peripheral blood, sampled on day 0 of AZD1222 vaccination. The receptors shown here come from an adult in good health.

In nucleotides, the CDR3 is TGTGCCAGCAGTCGACGCAGGTATCAGCCCCAGCATTTT. Protein sequence: CASSRRRYQPQHF. The chain recombines TRBV28 with TRBJ1-5; D is uncertain. The V and J ends lost 5 bases and 5 bases respectively, with 10 bases between them. CDR1 and CDR2 from the germline V gene are MDHEN and SYDVKM. CDR3 length: 13 amino acids. The complete variable domain, with remaining parts taken from reference TRBV28 and TRBJ1-5, reads DVKVTQSSRYLVKRTGEKVFLECVQDMDHENMFWYRQDPGLGLRLIYFSYDVKMKEKGDIPEGYSVSREKKERFSLILESASTNQTSMYLCASSRRRYQPQHFGDGTRLSIL.

V and J are TRBV19 and TRBJ1-2; TRBD1 aligns across 9 bases. Germline V gene sequence: CDR1 LNHDA, CDR2 SQIVND (reference sequence). V lost 10 bases and J lost 6; bases outside the gene matches: 6. The CDR3 runs to 12 residues. In DNA form, the CDR3 reads TGTGCCACCCAGGGACAGGGTGATGGCTACACCTTC. Its translation is CATQGQGDGYTF.

The chain links TRBV18 to TRBJ2-2, with a weak D call TRBD1 (6 bases). The CDR3 contains 15 residues. Trimming pared 2 bases from V and 1 base from J, leaving 8 bases between. Germline V lookup: CDR1 KGHSH, CDR2 LQKENI. Here the CDR3 DNA reads TGTGCCAGCTCACCAGCGACAGGGAACACCGGGGAGCTGTTTTTT. It encodes CASSPATGNTGELFF.

This rearrangement joins TRBV5-5 to TRBJ1-6, with D uncertain. The CDR3 runs 18 residues. The germline V gene has CDR1 SGHKS and CDR2 YYEKEE (reference sequence). The V end was cut by 4 bases, the J end by 10 bases, with 27 bases between. The CDR3 nucleotides read TGTGCCAGCAGCCACCACCCGACGGATGTAACCGGAATGTCACCCCTCCACTTT. Protein product: CASSHHPTDVTGMSPLHF.

The CDR3 protein is CASDYDAAGTGNTIYF. The DNA for the CDR3 is TGTGCCAGCGACTACGACGCGGCTGGGACCGGAAACACCATATATTTT. The chain has TRBV7-9 and TRBJ1-3; weak D call: TRBD1 (5 bases). This CDR3 has 16 amino acids. Trimming shortened V by 8 bases and J by 4 bases, and 21 bases separated the two germline ends. CDR1 SEHNR and CDR2 FQNEAQ come from the germline V gene (reference sequence).

The chain links TRBV4-1 to TRBJ2-1, with no clear D. V dropped 2 bases and J dropped 9 bases, with 23 bases sitting between them. The CDR3 is 17 amino acids. The germline V gene has CDR1 MGHRA and CDR2 YSYEKL. CDR3 bases: TGCGCCAGCAGCCAAATGAGAGCACGATCCCTTAAGGGTGAGCAGTTCTTC. This translates into CASSQMRARSLKGEQFF.

The V and J genes are TRBV7-2 and TRBJ1-2; D perhaps matches TRBD1 (5 bases). The V gene's germline CDR1 is SGHTA and CDR2 FQGNSA. The germline V and J ends were trimmed by 5 bases and 2 bases, with 15 bases remaining between them. CDR3 size: 15 residues. The CDR3, as DNA: TGTGCCAGCAGCCCCCGACAGAAACGGAACTATGGCTACACCTTC. Its protein product is CASSPRQKRNYGYTF.

The V call is TRBV10-3, the J call TRBJ1-3, with D unresolved. Germline V gene sequence: CDR1 ENHRY, CDR2 SYGVKD. CDR3 length: 15 amino acids. V was clipped by 8 bases and J by 4 bases, with 18 bases between them. The CDR3 protein is CAIGPTGSLGNTIYF. The CDR3 DNA follows: TGTGCCATCGGACCTACCGGGTCACTCGGAAACACCATATATTTT.

The chain is built from TRBV6-4 and TRBJ2-3; TRBD2 agrees at 11 bases. The V and J ends lost 3 bases and 2 bases, in that order; junction bases with no gene match: 4. The CDR3 totals 16 residues. The V gene's germline CDR1 is MRHNA and CDR2 SNTAGT. The DNA for the CDR3 is TGTGCCAGCAGTGAGAGGGGACTAGCGGACACAGATACGCAGTATTTT. Residues: CASSERGLADTDTQYF.

V and J are TRBV4-3 and TRBJ2-1, with 8 bases that match TRBD2. The CDR3 has 15 residues. CDR1 LGHNA and CDR2 YSLEER come from the germline V gene. V shed 1 base and J 6 bases; nucleotides not matched to a gene: 5. The CDR3 protein is CASSQAGTRRNEQFF. The CDR3 DNA is TGCGCCAGCAGCCAAGCCGGGACTAGACGCAATGAGCAGTTCTTC.

The chain recombines TRBV28 with TRBJ1-4; 8 bases align to TRBD1. Germline CDR1 is MDHEN and CDR2 is SYDVKM. This CDR3 is 14 amino acids long. V gave up 8 bases and J gave up 8 bases; unmatched junction bases: 10. The DNA for the CDR3 is TGTGCCAGCGGGTCAGGGGGCGGAATCGAAAAACTGTTTTTT. Translated, it gives CASGSGGGIEKLFF.

This chain links TRBV28 with TRBJ1-5, with D possibly being TRBD1 (5 bases). V shed 3 bases and J shed 1 base, with 16 bases lying between them. Germline values: CDR1 MDHEN, CDR2 SYDVKM. The CDR3 runs to 17 residues. The CDR3 bases are TGTGCCAGCAGTTTTAATTCGGGGGTTAAAAGCAATCAGCCCCAGCATTTT. This gives the protein CASSFNSGVKSNQPQHF.

V is TRBV27 and J is TRBJ2-1; weak D call: TRBD1 (6 bases). V gave up 7 bases and J gave up 7 bases, with 20 bases separating them. Per the germline V gene, CDR1 is MNHEY and CDR2 is SMNVEV (reference sequence). The CDR3 has 15 amino acids. This CDR3 reads CASTSGTIKGNEQFF. For the CDR3, the DNA is TGTGCCAGCACCTCCGGGACAATTAAAGGGAATGAGCAGTTCTTC.

As to this clone: The junction departs from the called germline gene at one end, perhaps through a read error. The V call is TRBV6-2 or TRBV6-3, the J call TRBJ2-3, with TRBD2 matching over 8 bases. This CDR3 region has 17 residues. The V gene's germline CDR1 is MNHEY and CDR2 SVGEGT. DNA for the CDR3: TGTGCCAGCAGCGAAAGAGGCGCGGGGGGCCTCACAGGTACGCAGTATTTT. This gives the protein CASSERGAGGLTGTQYF.

This chain connects TRBV28 to TRBJ2-2; 7 nucleotides match TRBD1. The CDR3 consists of 16 residues. The ends lost 1 base at V and 5 bases at J; junction bases unmatched: 7. Germline CDR1 reads MDHEN; CDR2 reads SYDVKM. This CDR3 reads CASSLLGTAKTGELFF. The CDR3 region has the DNA TGTGCCAGCAGTTTATTGGGGACAGCTAAGACCGGGGAGCTGTTTTTT.

The V call is TRBV28, the J call TRBJ2-7; 8 positions agree with TRBD1. Germline CDR1 reads MDHEN; CDR2 reads SYDVKM. J gave up 4 bases and V 6 bases, and 11 bases lay outside the gene matches. This CDR3 has 15 amino acids. The CDR3, as DNA: TGTGCCAGCAGAACCTCAGGGGGCGCTAGATACGAGCAGTACTTC. It codes for CASRTSGGARYEQYF.

This chain joins TRBV4-1 and TRBJ2-7; 12 nucleotides line up with TRBD2. The V gene end was trimmed by 2 bases and the J gene end by 3 bases; junction bases not matched to a gene: 2. Germline CDR1 and CDR2: MGHRA and YSYEKL. The CDR3 is 15 residues long. DNA for the CDR3: TGCGCCAGCAGCCAATCTAGCGGGGGGGACTACGAGCAGTACTTC. It translates to CASSQSSGGDYEQYF.

This clone was seen just once. This sequence joins TRBV29-1 and TRBJ1-1; possible D gene TRBD1, 6 bases. V was cut by 6 bases and J by 1 base, with 15 bases left in between. The CDR3 length is 14 residues. Germline V gives CDR1 SQVTM, CDR2 ANQGSEA. The CDR3 loop is CSVNRVKGNTEAFF. The CDR3 bases are TGCAGCGTGAACAGGGTAAAAGGGAACACTGAAGCTTTCTTT.

The rearrangement uses TRBV4-1 and TRBJ2-1; 7 nucleotides line up with TRBD2. Germline CDR1 reads MGHRA; CDR2 reads YSYEKL. The ends lost 2 bases at V and 8 bases at J; junction bases unmatched: 12. The CDR3 runs to 16 residues. The CDR3 DNA reads TGCGCCAGCAGCCAATCTAGACTAGCTTTTCCCCATGAGCAGTTCTTC. Translated: CASSQSRLAFPHEQFF.